This TCR beta chain was profiled in a study of T cell clusters in autoimmune cytopenias. The germline V gene encodes CDR1 SGHDT and CDR2 YYEEEE. This CDR3 has 13 residues. TRB was amplified from about 270 ng of peripheral blood genomic DNA per sample. Points from the study as a whole: Primary autoimmune cytopenia patients seemingly lacked the physiological T cell clusters found in healthy donors. No cluster-lack signature appeared between secondary cytopenia and chronic lymphocytic leukemia patients, apparently due to lymphoma masking. TRB repertoire shifts in secondary cytopenia and chronic lymphocytic leukemia mostly reflected lymphoma, not autoimmunity. Healthy donors had about 3.1-fold more exclusive TRB clusters than active autoimmune hepatitis patients.

TRB rearrangements were amplified by touch-down multiplex PCR with mixed TRB-A/B primers. TCRdb reanalyzed the multiplex PCR reads, giving one entry per CDR3 protein sequence and no DNA. The repertoire table contains some 4,000 distinct CDR3 sequences. A remark on this clonotype: Its target is not known.

The sample taken for sequencing was peripheral blood. The rearrangement uses TRBV5-6 and TRBJ1-1. The sequence derives from a human donor with an autoimmune cytopenia or autoimmune hepatitis (not recorded which). CDR3 sequence: CASSYEGNTEAFF.